Reported below is one TCR beta chain. Its target is unknown. PCR primers comprised 60 Vbeta and 13 Jbeta primers. The repertoire was sequenced with immunoSEQ multiplex PCR; TCRdb's copy has only in-frame clones and lacks some. The data contain roughly 300,000 clones, roughly 85% of them singletons. This sample stems from a study of cytomegalovirus exposure and HLA in healthy donors. The wider study: Caucasian-associated ancestry cluster membership applied to approximately 80% of around 400 genotyped donors. Points from the study as a whole: Earlier results showed most TCR beta V segments being productive about 87% or about 30% of the time. Some V segments, including TRBV6-2 and TRBV6-3, were excluded as indistinguishable.

The junction had 9 bases not matched to a gene; V was cut back by 5 bases and J by 4 bases. Germline loops: CDR1 SEHNR, CDR2 FQNEAQ (reference sequence). The CDR3 is 16 amino acids. What was sequenced was PBMCs. The chain employs TRBV7-9 and TRBJ2-2; 8 bases map to TRBD2. The origin of this receptor is a man between 35 and 55 years old in good health and CMV-seropositive. The CDR3 sequence is CASSPGGVPVTGELFF. CDR3 nucleotide sequence: TGTGCCAGCAGCCCCGGGGGGGTCCCTGTCACCGGGGAGCTGTTTTTT.